Following are 27 T cell receptor beta chains from one sample sequenced in a study of beta chain features in type 1 diabetes. Study observations and caveats: Type 1 diabetes patients had moderately but significantly shorter TCRB CDR3s in all four CD4+ subsets.

What these receptors recognize is not known. Reverse transcription of all isolated RNA meant that expressed TCRB transcripts were sequenced. This table comes from immunoSEQ multiplex PCR, and its TCRdb copy is limited to in-frame clones, with some not included. Of some 350,000 clones detected, less than 15% appear once; the ten largest clones hold roughly 0.015%. The sequenced sample consisted of naive CD4+ T cells from blood. All receptors derive from a woman under 30 with type 1 diabetes.

This clone turned up a few times. The chain recombines TRBV5-4 with TRBJ2-5; 9 bases fit TRBD1. The germline gives CDR1 SGHNT, CDR2 YYREEE (reference sequence). The CDR3 is 18 amino acids. Trimming at V came to 3 bases and at J to 6 bases, leaving 18 bases not matched to a gene. CDR3 residues: CASSSEKTYGTGLQTQYF. DNA for the CDR3: TGTGCCAGCAGCTCTGAGAAAACCTACGGGACAGGGTTACAGACCCAGTACTTC.

This clone was observed a handful of times. The genes are TRBV5-1 and TRBJ2-1, with 15 bases matching TRBD2. J lost 7 bases, V lost 4 bases, and 9 bases had no gene match. The CDR3 is 17 residues long. The germline CDR1 and CDR2 sequences are SGHRS and YFSETQ. The CDR3 DNA sequence: TGCGCCAGCAGCGCGGGACTAGCGGGAGGCTCGAGGAATGAGCAGTTCTTC. Protein product: CASSAGLAGGSRNEQFF. Supplemented by reference TRBV5-1 and TRBJ2-1, the full variable domain reads KAGVTQTPRYLIKTRGQQVTLSCSPISGHRSVSWYQQTPGQGLQFLFEYFSETQRNKGNFPGRFSGRQFSNSRSEMNVSTLELGDSALYLCASSAGLAGGSRNEQFFGPGTRLTVL.

This clone was counted a few times. The chain couples TRBV7-8 to TRBJ2-7; D perhaps matches TRBD2 (5 bases). The germline V gene encodes CDR1 SGHVS and CDR2 FQNEAQ. Trimming removed 5 bases from V and 0 bases from J, with 14 bases in between. The CDR3 consists of 15 residues. CDR3: CASSRERLASYEQYF. The CDR3 nucleotides are TGTGCCAGCAGCCGAGAGCGGTTAGCCTCCTACGAGCAGTACTTC.

A few counts support this clone. The J gene is TRBJ2-5, the V gene TRBV7-2, with D uncertain. Germline-derived CDR1 and CDR2 are SGHTA and FQGNSA. The CDR3 extends over 10 amino acids. The ends were cut back, 6 bases at V and 4 bases at J, with 3 bases in the middle. CDR3: CASRRETQYF. The DNA for the CDR3 is TGTGCCAGCAGGCGAGAGACCCAGTACTTC.

The V gene is TRBV5-6, the J gene TRBJ2-2; D possibly corresponds to TRBD1 (5 bases). The V end lost 4 bases, the J end lost 5 bases, and 12 bases lay between the germline ends. CDR3 size: 14 residues. Germline V gene sequence: CDR1 SGHDT, CDR2 YYEEEE. CDR3: CASSTIGATGELFF. The CDR3 DNA follows: TGTGCCAGCAGCACCATAGGGGCAACCGGGGAGCTGTTTTTT.

The V call is TRBV4-1, the J call TRBJ2-1; TRBD2 is a possible D gene (5 bases). CDR1 is MGHRA and CDR2 is YSYEKL in the germline V gene. The CDR3 runs to 12 residues. Between the trimmed V and J ends, which lost 1 base and 15 bases, there was a span of 13 bases. Written as DNA, the CDR3 is TGCGCCAGCAGCCAAGGGTTGGGGAGCAGGTTCTTC. Translated: CASSQGLGSRFF.

The chain couples TRBV7-2 to TRBJ2-1, with 8 bases identical to TRBD2. The germline gives CDR1 SGHTA, CDR2 FQGNSA. This CDR3 has 16 amino acids. V was pared by 1 base and J by 6 bases, with 8 bases of the junction left unmatched. The CDR3 protein is CASSLVRTSTFNEQFF. The CDR3 DNA reads TGTGCCAGCAGCTTAGTTCGGACTAGCACCTTCAATGAGCAGTTCTTC.

The sample holds a few counts of this clone. The V call is TRBV14, the J call TRBJ2-1, with 8 bases that match TRBD2. Trimming cost V 4 bases and J 4 bases; bases outside gene matches: 6. Per the germline V gene, CDR1 is SGHDN and CDR2 is FVKESK. The CDR3 spans 15 residues. The CDR3 protein is CASSRGLAVYNEQFF. The CDR3 region has the DNA TGTGCCAGCAGCCGCGGACTAGCAGTATACAATGAGCAGTTCTTC.

This chain connects TRBV27 to TRBJ2-4, with a possible D match to TRBD1 (6 bases). V lost 5 bases and J 6 bases, leaving 14 bases between the germline ends. CDR3 length: 14 residues. From germline, CDR1 is MNHEY and CDR2 SMNVEV (reference sequence). The CDR3 reads CASSGAGDGNIQYF. As DNA, the CDR3 is TGTGCCAGCAGTGGAGCAGGGGATGGAAACATTCAGTACTTC.

The chain links TRBV28 to TRBJ2-5; 10 bases line up with TRBD2. CDR3 size: 16 residues. The ends lost 6 bases at V and 2 bases at J; junction bases unmatched: 9. Germline values: CDR1 MDHEN, CDR2 SYDVKM. The CDR3 loop is CASSILRTSGQETQYF. The CDR3 nucleotides read TGTGCCAGCAGCATCCTGAGGACTAGCGGACAAGAGACCCAGTACTTC.

This clone has more than one count but fewer than ten. This chain joins TRBV7-2 and TRBJ2-1; a possible D gene is TRBD2 (6 bases). Germline values: CDR1 SGHTA, CDR2 FQGNSA. The V end lost 4 bases, the J end lost 2 bases, and 12 bases lay between the germline ends. The CDR3 totals 15 residues. The CDR3 protein is CASSSASGPYNEQFF. The CDR3 nucleotides are TGTGCCAGCAGCTCGGCAAGCGGGCCCTACAATGAGCAGTTCTTC. The variable domain in full, completed from reference TRBV7-2 and TRBJ2-1, reads GAGVSQSPSNKVTEKGKDVELRCDPISGHTALYWYRQSLGQGLEFLIYFQGNSAPDKSGLPSDRFSAERTGGSVSTLTIQRTQQEDSAVYLCASSSASGPYNEQFFGPGTRLTVL.

V and J are TRBV5-1 and TRBJ2-7; 13 bases match TRBD2. V lost 0 bases, J lost 5 bases, and 2 bases stayed unmatched. Per germline, CDR1 SGHRS and CDR2 YFSETQ. The CDR3 loop spans 15 amino acids. CDR3 sequence (DNA): TGCGCCAGCAGCTTGGAGGGACTAGCGGGACACGAGCAGTACTTC. It yields the protein CASSLEGLAGHEQYF.

Only a few counts were recorded for this clone. The same CDR3 also results from other DNA sequences found in this sample. J is TRBJ2-6 and V is TRBV5-1, with a weak D call TRBD1 (6 bases). V was clipped by 1 base and J by 1 base, with 6 bases between them. This CDR3 region has 15 residues. Germline V gene lookup returns CDR1 SGHRS and CDR2 YFSETQ. The CDR3 DNA reads as TGCGCCAGCAGCTTGCAGGGGTCTGGGGCCAACGTCCTGACTTTC. Translation: CASSLQGSGANVLTF.

Notes on this clone: Other DNA sequences within the sample encode an identical CDR3. The V call is TRBV28, the J call TRBJ1-5, with D perhaps matching TRBD1 (5 bases). Germline-derived CDR1 and CDR2 are MDHEN and SYDVKM. The CDR3 runs 13 residues. Trimming shortened V by 4 bases and J by 4 bases, and 8 bases separated the two germline ends. CDR3 coding DNA: TGTGCCAGCAGTTCCCAGGGTAATCAGCCCCAGCATTTT. Its protein product is CASSSQGNQPQHF.

The chain is built from TRBV19 and TRBJ1-1; D gene unclear. Germline CDR1 is LNHDA and CDR2 is SQIVND (reference sequence). V was shortened by 10 bases and J by 1 base, with 22 bases between the two germline ends. The length of the CDR3 is 16 residues. The CDR3 DNA reads TGTGCCACCACCCGCCAGGTCCCCTCCCCGAACACTGAAGCTTTCTTT. Translated: CATTRQVPSPNTEAFF. The entire variable domain, with the rest obtained from reference TRBV19 and TRBJ1-1, is as follows: DGGITQSPKYLFRKEGQNVTLSCEQNLNHDAMYWYRQDPGQGLRLIYYSQIVNDFQKGDIAEGYSVSREKKESFPLTVTSAQKNPTAFYLCATTRQVPSPNTEAFFGQGTRLTVV.

J is TRBJ2-4 and V is TRBV6-1; TRBD1 matches 7 bases. V lost 4 bases, J lost 8 bases, and 11 bases stayed unmatched. The CDR3 is made up of 15 amino acids. Germline loops: CDR1 MNHNS, CDR2 SASEGT. The CDR3 sequence is CASSAGQVWLDIQYF. The CDR3 DNA reads as TGTGCCAGCAGTGCCGGACAGGTGTGGTTGGACATTCAGTACTTC.

This clone was recorded a few times. This sequence joins TRBV11-3 and TRBJ2-1; TRBD2 matches at 12 bases. Trimming removed 4 bases from V and 4 bases from J; junction bases left unmatched: 2. Germline V CDR1 and CDR2: SGHNT, YENEEA. The CDR3 length is 15 residues. The CDR3 DNA sequence: TGTGCCAGCAGCTGGGGGACTAGCGGGTACAATGAGCAGTTCTTC. Its translation is CASSWGTSGYNEQFF.

CDR3 protein: CSARGGGGGNQPQHF. The CDR3 nucleotides are TGCAGCGCTCGGGGGGGAGGGGGCGGCAATCAGCCCCAGCATTTT. The rearrangement uses TRBV29-1 and TRBJ1-5; 7 bases are a match to TRBD1. J gave up 2 bases and V 7 bases, and 11 bases lay outside the gene matches. In germline, CDR1 is SQVTM, CDR2 ANQGSEA. This CDR3 contains 15 residues.

This clone appeared a few times. The V gene is TRBV11-2, the J gene TRBJ1-1; the D gene is possibly TRBD1 (5 bases). In germline, CDR1 is SGHAT, CDR2 FQNNGV. V lost 2 bases and J 4 bases, leaving 14 bases between the germline ends. CDR3 length: 15 residues. CDR3 sequence reads: CASSLIRGVGTEAFF. DNA for the CDR3: TGTGCCAGCAGCTTAATTCGGGGGGTCGGCACTGAAGCTTTCTTT.

This clone was detected a few times. The CDR3 loop is CASSSTGEGEQYV. Written as DNA, the CDR3 is TGTGCCAGCTCATCGACAGGGGAGGGCGAGCAGTACGTC. The rearrangement links TRBV18 to TRBJ2-7; D might be TRBD1 (8 bases). CDR1 is KGHSH, CDR2 LQKENI, per germline. The CDR3 extends over 13 amino acids. Trimming removed 5 bases at V and 6 bases at J, with 14 bases between.

This clone was found a few times. This sequence joins TRBV7-9 and TRBJ2-2, with D possibly TRBD2 on 5 matching bases. The CDR3 runs 13 residues. Between the trimmed V and J ends, which lost 7 bases and 5 bases, there was a span of 11 bases. Per germline, CDR1 SEHNR and CDR2 FQNEAQ (reference sequence). The CDR3 region has the DNA TGTGCCAGCACCGAGGGCCTTACCGGGGAGCTGTTTTTT. It codes for CASTEGLTGELFF.

This clone was counted only a few times. The sample contains more than one DNA sequence encoding this CDR3. This rearrangement joins TRBV28 to TRBJ2-1; 11 bases align to TRBD2. The V and J ends lost 5 bases and 1 base, in that order; junction bases with no gene match: 1. Germline assignment: CDR1 MDHEN and CDR2 SYDVKM. The CDR3 totals 15 residues. CDR3 in amino acids: CASSLAGGSYNEQFF. CDR3 sequence (DNA): TGTGCCAGCAGTCTAGCGGGAGGTTCCTACAATGAGCAGTTCTTC.

This clone was detected only a few times. The J gene is TRBJ2-6, the V gene TRBV2; D remains unclear. Germline CDR1 reads SNHLY; CDR2 reads FYNNEI. V was trimmed by 10 bases and J by 0 bases, leaving 10 bases between them. This CDR3 has 14 residues. CDR3 sequence (DNA): TGTGCCACCCAACACCTCTCTGGGGCCAACGTCCTGACTTTC. It specifies CATQHLSGANVLTF. Together with reference TRBV2 and TRBJ2-6, the CDR3 gives the full variable domain: EPEVTQTPSHQVTQMGQEVILRCVPISNHLYFYWYRQILGQKVEFLVSFYNNEISEKSEIFDDQFSVERPDGSNFTLKIRSTKLEDSAMYFCATQHLSGANVLTFGAGSRLTVL.

The rearrangement joins TRBV7-2 to TRBJ2-5; possible D gene TRBD1, 6 bases. Germline V gene data show CDR1 as SGHTA and CDR2 as FQGNSA. The CDR3 sequence is 14 residues long. With 3 bases removed from V and 4 bases from J, the gap between germline ends came to 12 bases. CDR3 sequence reads: CASSLSGVVETQYF. The CDR3 DNA is TGTGCCAGCAGCTTGTCAGGGGTAGTAGAGACCCAGTACTTC.

The table lists this clone with a few counts. The sample has other DNA sequences that encode this CDR3 too. This chain joins TRBV7-3 and TRBJ2-5; 7 bases line up with TRBD2. The ends lost 5 bases at V and 4 bases at J; junction bases unmatched: 4. There are 13 residues in the CDR3. Germline CDR1 is SGHTA and CDR2 is FQGTGA. The CDR3 DNA reads TGTGCCAGCAGCCCCACGGGAGGAGAGACCCAGTACTTC. This encodes CASSPTGGETQYF.

This clone was detected ten times or more. The chain joins TRBV30 to TRBJ2-1; 7 positions agree with TRBD1. The CDR3 is 15 residues long. J gave up 6 bases and V 0 bases, and 8 bases lay outside the gene matches. CDR1 is GTSNPN and CDR2 is SVGIG in the germline V gene (reference sequence). The CDR3 is CAWSVRQGIRNEQFF. CDR3 nucleotide sequence: TGTGCCTGGAGTGTTAGACAGGGAATACGCAATGAGCAGTTCTTC.

This clone has a handful of counts. The chain uses TRBV4-1 and TRBJ1-1, with D tentatively TRBD1 (5 bases). V gave up 3 bases and J gave up 9 bases, with 20 bases separating them. Germline CDR1 is MGHRA and CDR2 is YSYEKL. This CDR3 has 15 amino acids. The CDR3 here is CASSQPRAVRNKAFF. The CDR3 DNA sequence: TGCGCCAGCAGCCAGCCCAGGGCAGTTAGGAACAAAGCTTTCTTT.